In this sample, the clone carrying this T cell receptor (beta chain) turned up once. Germline V gene data show CDR1 as KGHSH and CDR2 as LQKENI. CDR3 length: 15 residues. With 6 bases removed from V and 3 bases from J, the gap between germline ends came to 18 bases. With random hexamers, about 0.5 to 1 ug RNA was reverse transcribed. TCRdb reanalysed the immunoSEQ multiplex PCR reads using MiXCR and keeps one entry per CDR3 protein. The data show roughly 400,000 distinct CDR3 sequences, approximately 85% seen once. These data belong to a study of CD8 T cells in Susac syndrome. The material sequenced was CD8+ T cells from PBMCs. The J gene is TRBJ2-7, the V gene TRBV18; perhaps TRBD1 as D (6 bases). The sequence derives from a human donor with multiple sclerosis. CDR3 bases: TGTGCCAGCTCCCCGAGCACGGGACACGGCTACGAGCAGTACTTC. Its translation: CASSPSTGHGYEQYF.